Below are 25 T cell receptor beta chains sequenced from a single sample in a study of blood T cell repertoires in COVID-19. The data were produced by immunoSEQ multiplex PCR, yet TCRdb's version contains in-frame clones alone and is incomplete. The sample contains some 220,000 clones, approximately 87% of which appear only once. Sequencing was carried out using PBMCs or T cells enriched from blood (not recorded which). The receptors here all came from a woman between 50 and 59 years old in a cohort exposed to, infected with or recovered from COVID-19 (not recorded which).

V is TRBV4-1 and J is TRBJ1-4; 7 nucleotides match TRBD1. The CDR3 is 15 amino acids. After removal of 1 base from V and 10 bases from J, the junction contained 9 bases not matched to a gene. CDR1 MGHRA and CDR2 YSYEKL come from the germline V gene. The CDR3 DNA is TGCGCCAGCAGCCAAGCGATCCAGGGGGTGGGAAAACTGTTTTTT. This gives the protein CASSQAIQGVGKLFF.

The genes are TRBV9 and TRBJ1-1, with TRBD1 identical over 8 bases. V was pared by 0 bases and J by 5 bases, with 3 bases of the junction left unmatched. CDR3 length: 14 amino acids. CDR1 is SGDLS, CDR2 YYNGEE, per germline. CDR3 in DNA: TGTGCCAGCAGCGTAGCGGACAGGGAGACTGAAGCTTTCTTT. Translated, it gives CASSVADRETEAFF.

This chain links TRBV5-1 with TRBJ1-5; D might be TRBD1 (5 bases). CDR1 is SGHRS, CDR2 YFSETQ, per germline. Trimming pared 0 bases from V and 1 base from J, leaving 11 bases between. This CDR3 spans 16 amino acids. CDR3 in amino acids: CASSLGTGNSNQPQHF. The CDR3 DNA sequence: TGCGCCAGCAGCTTGGGAACAGGAAACAGCAATCAGCCCCAGCATTTT.

V usage is TRBV24-1 and J usage is TRBJ2-1; TRBD2 agrees at 11 bases. In germline, CDR1 is KGHDR, CDR2 SFDVKD. V lost 3 bases to trimming and J lost 7 bases; unmatched junction nucleotides: 4. The CDR3 is 15 residues long. DNA of the CDR3: TGTGCCACCAGTGATCCGGGACTAGCGGCGAATGAGCAGTTCTTC. It codes for CATSDPGLAANEQFF.

The chain joins TRBV6-2 or TRBV6-3 to TRBJ2-5; D possibly corresponds to TRBD2 (6 bases). The CDR3 has 14 residues. From germline, CDR1 is MNHEY and CDR2 SVGEGT. The V and J ends lost 7 bases and 6 bases respectively, with 18 bases between them. The CDR3: CASTPGLPKKTQYF. DNA of the CDR3: TGTGCCAGCACCCCTGGACTACCCAAGAAGACCCAGTACTTC.

This chain connects TRBV27 to TRBJ2-7, with unresolved D. The CDR3 covers 16 residues. The germline CDR1 and CDR2 sequences are MNHEY and SMNVEV (reference sequence). Trimming left V 0 bases short and J 0 bases short, with 12 bases between. CDR3 loop: CASSLSVQRSSYEQYF. The CDR3 DNA follows: TGTGCCAGCAGTTTATCGGTTCAGAGGAGCTCCTACGAGCAGTACTTC.

This clone was found a few times. The chain employs TRBV2 and TRBJ2-2, with D uncertain. V was pared by 5 bases and J by 4 bases, with 8 bases between. This CDR3 has 13 residues. Germline V gene sequence: CDR1 SNHLY, CDR2 FYNNEI. CDR3 in amino acids: CASSSEITGELFF. The CDR3 bases are TGTGCCAGCAGTTCTGAGATCACCGGGGAGCTGTTTTTT.

The CDR3 protein is CASSMGRSSGNTIYF. Here the CDR3 DNA reads TGTGCCAGCAGTATGGGGCGGAGCTCTGGAAACACCATATATTTT. The chain couples TRBV6-5 to TRBJ1-3, with D possibly matching TRBD1 (5 bases). The CDR3 contains 15 residues. The germline V and J ends were trimmed by 5 bases and 0 bases, with 11 bases remaining between them. Germline assignment: CDR1 MNHEY and CDR2 SVGAGI.

The rearrangement links TRBV7-2 to TRBJ1-2, with 7 bases identical to TRBD1. The CDR3 is made up of 15 amino acids. In germline, CDR1 is SGHTA, CDR2 FQGNSA. V was clipped by 0 bases and J by 5 bases; unmatched bases: 6. The CDR3 DNA sequence: TGTGCCAGCAGCTTAGCTAGTGACAGGGTTTATGGCTACACCTTC. It encodes CASSLASDRVYGYTF.

The chain recombines TRBV10-3 with TRBJ2-1, with 16 bases fitting TRBD2. Germline CDR1 reads ENHRY; CDR2 reads SYGVKD. V gave up 4 bases and J gave up 2 bases; unmatched junction bases: 11. The CDR3 consists of 20 residues. CDR3 region: CAISGRGLAGGIRPYNEQFF. In DNA, the CDR3 is TGTGCCATCAGTGGGCGGGGACTAGCGGGGGGGATCCGGCCCTACAATGAGCAGTTCTTC.

This clone is a singleton in its sample. The chain has TRBV5-5 and TRBJ1-6; D gene uncertain. The germline gives CDR1 SGHKS, CDR2 YYEKEE (reference sequence). Deletions cut 1 base from V and 7 bases from J, with 6 bases between. The length of the CDR3 is 13 residues. CDR3 sequence reads: CASSLNRNSPLHF. CDR3 coding DNA: TGTGCCAGCAGCTTGAACAGAAATTCACCCCTCCACTTT.

This chain joins TRBV6-1 and TRBJ1-6, with 10 bases lining up with TRBD1. V lost 3 bases and J lost 5; bases outside the gene matches: 1. CDR3 length equals 15 residues. Germline lookup yields CDR1 MNHNS and CDR2 SASEGT. The CDR3 DNA reads as TGTGCCAGCAGTGATGGGACAGGGGATAATTCACCCCTCCACTTT. It is translated as CASSDGTGDNSPLHF.

The rearrangement uses TRBV21-1 and TRBJ1-4; the listed D gene, TRBD1, was not tested against the DNA. TRBV21-1 is noted as a pseudogene. The CDR3 covers 19 residues. In DNA, the CDR3 is TGTGCCAGCAGCACCCCGGGACAGGAAAGGGGTTCGACTAATGAAAAACTGTTTTTT. Protein product: CASSTPGQERGSTNEKLFF.

The chain joins TRBV27 to TRBJ1-2, with 8 bases lining up with TRBD1. This CDR3 contains 14 residues. Germline V gene sequence: CDR1 MNHEY, CDR2 SMNVEV (reference sequence). V lost 5 bases to trimming and J lost 0 bases; unmatched junction nucleotides: 2. As DNA, the CDR3 is TGTGCCAGCAGTCCACAGGGGGCTAACTATGGCTACACCTTC. This translates into CASSPQGANYGYTF.

The chain joins TRBV5-1 to TRBJ1-1; D gene ambiguous. The V gene's germline CDR1 is SGHRS and CDR2 YFSETQ. The V and J ends lost 2 bases and 7 bases respectively, with 15 bases between them. CDR3 size: 14 residues. The CDR3 reads CASSFLVGSNEAFF. The CDR3 DNA reads TGCGCCAGCAGCTTTTTAGTGGGCTCAAATGAAGCTTTCTTT.

J is TRBJ2-2 and V is TRBV29-1, with unresolved D. The CDR3 is made up of 13 amino acids. CDR1 SQVTM and CDR2 ANQGSEA come from the germline V gene. Trimming stripped 4 bases from V and 5 bases from J, with 11 bases between. CDR3 region: CSVGHTLTGELFF. CDR3 in DNA: TGCAGCGTTGGCCACACATTAACCGGGGAGCTGTTTTTT.

This clone has a single count. Sequence at one end of the junction differs from germline and may be a read error. The chain combines TRBV7-2 with TRBJ1-2; 9 bases are shared with TRBD1. CDR3 length: 15 residues. CDR1 is SGHTA, CDR2 FQGNSA, per germline. For the CDR3, the DNA is TGTGCCAGCAGCTTAGTATCCCGGACAGGGGAAATAGCCCTCTTC. Translated: CASSLVSRTGEIALF.

This chain joins TRBV9 and TRBJ2-7; 13 bases are a match to TRBD2. CDR3 length equals 15 residues. Germline CDR1 SGDLS, CDR2 YYNGEE. The V gene end was trimmed by 4 bases and the J gene end by 6 bases; junction bases not matched to a gene: 7. This CDR3 is CASSTLAGGRGEQYF. The CDR3 DNA sequence: TGTGCCAGCAGCACACTAGCGGGGGGGCGTGGCGAGCAGTACTTC.

The chain uses TRBV23-1 and TRBJ2-5; a weak D match, TRBD1 (5 bases). TRBV23-1 is given ORF status, its function remaining uncertain. V lost 5 bases to trimming and J lost 4 bases, with 14 bases between them. The CDR3 extends over 14 amino acids. The CDR3 nucleotides are TGCGCCAGCAGTGCAGGCAGGGCGAGAGAGACCCAGTACTTC. Protein product: CASSAGRARETQYF.

The chain combines TRBV10-2 with TRBJ1-2; 8 bases align to TRBD1. Germline trimming cut 3 bases from V and 8 bases from J; bases unmatched to any gene: 5. The germline V gene encodes CDR1 WSHSY and CDR2 SAAADI. This CDR3 region has 13 residues. CDR3 sequence: CASSEQGVNGYTF. Written as DNA, the CDR3 is TGCGCCAGCAGTGAACAGGGGGTTAACGGCTACACCTTC.

The chain combines TRBV9 with TRBJ2-3; TRBD2 matches at 8 bases. V lost 9 bases and J lost 6; bases outside the gene matches: 15. Germline assignment: CDR1 SGDLS and CDR2 YYNGEE. The CDR3 has 15 amino acids. The CDR3 protein is CATSRTAGVGDTQYF. CDR3 nucleotides: TGTGCCACCTCGAGGACAGCGGGGGTTGGGGATACGCAGTATTTT. Combining the CDR3 with reference TRBV9 and TRBJ2-3 gives the whole variable domain DSGVTQTPKHLITATGQRVTLRCSPRSGDLSVYWYQQSLDQGLQFLIQYYNGEERAKGNILERFSAQQFPDLHSELNLSSLELGDSALYFCATSRTAGVGDTQYFGPGTRLTVL.

The V gene is TRBV19, the J gene TRBJ1-1; no clear D. The V and J ends lost 6 bases and 1 base respectively, with 15 bases between them. Germline-derived CDR1 and CDR2 are LNHDA and SQIVND (reference sequence). CDR3 length equals 15 residues. The CDR3 protein is CASSLNAAPNTEAFF. The CDR3 nucleotides are TGTGCCAGTAGCCTCAATGCGGCCCCGAACACTGAAGCTTTCTTT.

This chain's CDR3 is CASSAGPGPTFRGANDYGYTF. The CDR3 bases are TGCGCCAGCAGCGCGGGACCAGGCCCGACCTTCAGGGGGGCGAACGACTATGGCTACACCTTC. The chain is built from TRBV5-1 and TRBJ1-2, with 7 nucleotides matching TRBD1. Trimming at V came to 4 bases and at J to 3 bases, leaving 27 bases not matched to a gene. The CDR3 is 21 amino acids. The germline gives CDR1 SGHRS, CDR2 YFSETQ.

The chain recombines TRBV5-4 with TRBJ2-1; D is possibly TRBD2 (6 bases). The CDR3 has 15 residues. The V and J ends lost 0 bases and 4 bases respectively, with 11 bases between them. Germline lookup yields CDR1 SGHNT and CDR2 YYREEE (reference sequence). This CDR3 reads CASSLDGGVYNEQFF. CDR3 sequence (DNA): TGTGCCAGCAGCTTGGACGGGGGAGTATACAATGAGCAGTTCTTC.

This chain connects TRBV7-2 to TRBJ2-2; 12 bases agree with TRBD1. The CDR3 runs to 18 residues. Germline V CDR1 and CDR2: SGHTA, FQGNSA. Germline trimming cut 1 base from V and 5 bases from J; bases unmatched to any gene: 8. The CDR3 DNA reads TGTGCCAGCAGCTTAGATTCGGTGGGACAGGGGGCAACCGGGGAGCTGTTTTTT. It specifies CASSLDSVGQGATGELFF.